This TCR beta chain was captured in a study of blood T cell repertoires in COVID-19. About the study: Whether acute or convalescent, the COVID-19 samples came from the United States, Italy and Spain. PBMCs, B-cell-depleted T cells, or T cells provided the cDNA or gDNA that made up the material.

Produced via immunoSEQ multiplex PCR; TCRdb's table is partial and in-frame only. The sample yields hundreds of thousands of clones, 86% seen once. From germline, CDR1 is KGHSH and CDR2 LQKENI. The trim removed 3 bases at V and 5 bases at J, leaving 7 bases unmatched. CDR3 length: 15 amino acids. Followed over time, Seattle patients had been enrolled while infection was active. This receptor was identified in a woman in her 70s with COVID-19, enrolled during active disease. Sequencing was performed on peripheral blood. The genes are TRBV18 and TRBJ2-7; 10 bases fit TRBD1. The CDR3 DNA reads TGTGCCAGCTCACCCCCCGGGACAGGGGCGAACGAGCAGTACTTC. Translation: CASSPPGTGANEQYF.